This TCR beta chain was captured by sequencing in a study of blood T cell repertoires in COVID-19. The protocol was immunoSEQ multiplex PCR, while the TCRdb copy is restricted to in-frame clones and leaves out a portion. Of 110,000 or so clones in the sample, 85% are singletons; the top ten hold about 3.6%. The source is a man aged 35 to 55 with acute or convalescent COVID-19. Sequencing was done on a sample of peripheral blood.

CDR3 sequence reads: CASSSLGEGETEAFF. In DNA form, the CDR3 reads TGTGCCAGCAGCTCACTCGGGGAGGGGGAGACTGAAGCTTTCTTT. The genes are TRBV7-9 and TRBJ1-1; maybe TRBD1 (6 bases). Germline V gene data show CDR1 as SEHNR and CDR2 as FQNEAQ (reference sequence). Deletions cut 4 bases from V and 5 bases from J, with 17 bases between. The CDR3 spans 15 residues. Using reference TRBV7-9 and TRBJ1-1 for the parts outside the CDR3, the full variable domain is DTGVSQNPRHKITKRGQNVTFRCDPISEHNRLYWYRQTLGQGPEFLTYFQNEAQLEKSRLLSDRFSAERPKGSFSTLEIQRTEQGDSAMYLCASSSLGEGETEAFFGQGTRLTVV.